These 16 T cell receptor beta chains were all obtained from the same sample, sequenced in a study of T cells after yellow fever vaccination (dated by TCRdb to the late 2010s). This specimen's treatment or condition label, interpreted: live attenuated yellow fever vaccine strain. Libraries came from 5' RACE. The sequencer was an Illumina HiSeq 2500. In TCRdb, the public reads were trimmed at Q25 with fastp and aligned with MiXCR, with productive beta chains retained. Entries that share a CDR3 protein sequence are merged under the most common genes and DNA. This sample lists roughly 140,000 distinct CDR3 sequences; more than 6% were detected once. The top ten hold roughly 0.73% of the sample. The sequencing used CD4+ T cells sorted from PBMCs, collected 5 days after the yellow fever booster vaccination. The source is a young man who received the YFV17D yellow fever vaccine.

Many counts were recorded for this clonotype. This chain links TRBV3-1 with TRBJ2-1; no clear D. The CDR3 spans 13 residues. Between the trimmed V and J ends, which lost 4 bases and 9 bases, there was a span of 13 bases. CDR1 and CDR2 (germline): LGHDT, YNNKEL (reference sequence). The chain's CDR3 is CASSPGRPSEQFF. CDR3 DNA sequence: TGTGCCAGCAGCCCCGGCCGCCCCTCTGAGCAGTTCTTC.

This clonotype has a handful of counts. The rearrangement uses TRBV20-1 and TRBJ2-5; 7 bases map to TRBD1. CDR3 length: 14 residues. V shed 5 bases, J shed 1 base, and the junction held 7 bases outside the gene matches. CDR1 is DFQATT, CDR2 SNEGSKA, per germline (reference sequence). CDR3 DNA sequence: TGCAGTGCTCCTCGAGGGACAGTCCAAGAGACCCAGTACTTC. Protein sequence: CSAPRGTVQETQYF.

This clonotype was counted at least ten times. The CDR3 DNA sequence: TGCAGTGCCTCTCATCCGCAATCCTACGAGCAGTACTTC. This sequence encodes CSASHPQSYEQYF. V and J are TRBV20-1 and TRBJ2-7; D not resolved. Germline values: CDR1 DFQATT, CDR2 SNEGSKA (reference sequence). Trimming cost V 6 bases and J 1 base, with 13 bases left between them. The CDR3 has 13 amino acids.

Details on this clonotype: A much larger clone differs from this one at a single base, so this may be a read error. The chain links TRBV5-1 to TRBJ2-2; TRBD1 matches at 10 bases. The CDR3 is 16 residues long. Germline V gene sequence: CDR1 SGHRS, CDR2 YFSETQ. The CDR3 DNA is TGCGACAGCAGCTACATGACAGGGGGCGACACCGGGGAGCTGTTTTTT. It yields the protein CDSSYMTGGDTGELFF.

At least ten counts were recorded for this clonotype. This chain connects TRBV19 to TRBJ2-7; possibly TRBD2 for D (7 bases). The CDR3 totals 15 residues. Germline CDR1 is LNHDA and CDR2 is SQIVND (reference sequence). The ends were cut back, 5 bases at V and 2 bases at J, with 16 bases in the middle. Here the CDR3 reads CASSLQGLSTYEQYF. DNA for the CDR3: TGTGCCAGTAGTCTACAGGGACTATCGACCTACGAGCAGTACTTC.

This clonotype was counted many times. The genes are TRBV20-1 and TRBJ2-7; no reliable D call. This CDR3 contains 14 residues. CDR1 is DFQATT and CDR2 is SNEGSKA in the germline V gene (reference sequence). With 7 bases removed from V and 5 bases from J, the gap between germline ends came to 21 bases. This CDR3 reads CSVSASVIADEQYF. The CDR3 DNA follows: TGCAGTGTATCCGCCTCCGTTATTGCGGACGAGCAGTACTTC.

This clonotype occurred many times. J is TRBJ2-2 and V is TRBV20-1; no reliable D call. V was cut by 0 bases and J by 5 bases, with 4 bases left in between. The CDR3 loop spans 12 amino acids. CDR1 is DFQATT, CDR2 SNEGSKA, per germline (reference sequence). This CDR3 is CSARDGTGELFF. The CDR3 bases are TGCAGTGCTAGAGATGGAACCGGGGAGCTGTTTTTT.

This clonotype came up many times. CDR3 region: CASSISGRELFF. The CDR3 nucleotides are TGTGCCAGCAGTATAAGCGGGAGGGAGCTGTTTTTT. The chain carries TRBV2 and TRBJ2-2, with 7 bases identical to TRBD2. V was pared by 5 bases and J by 9 bases, with 3 bases of the junction left unmatched. Germline CDR1 SNHLY, CDR2 FYNNEI. The CDR3 contains 12 residues.

This clonotype showed up just a few times. The V gene is TRBV20-1, the J gene TRBJ2-1; D unclear. Trimming removed 7 bases at V and 5 bases at J, with 9 bases between. The germline CDR1 and CDR2 sequences are DFQATT and SNEGSKA (reference sequence). The CDR3 is made up of 11 amino acids. CDR3 loop: CSVVSNNEQFF. The CDR3 region has the DNA TGCAGTGTGGTGTCGAACAATGAGCAGTTCTTC.

A word on this clonotype: A clone one base away is much larger, so this may be a read error. The V call is TRBV7-3, the J call TRBJ2-1, with 14 bases aligning to TRBD2. This CDR3 is 17 amino acids long. Germline values: CDR1 SGHTA, CDR2 FQGTGA. V dropped 5 bases and J dropped 10; count of bases not matched to a gene: 13. CDR3: CASSPQTRLAGGWEQFF. As DNA, the CDR3 is TGTGCCAGCAGCCCGCAGACGCGACTAGCGGGAGGGTGGGAGCAGTTCTTC.

This clonotype has a count of ten or more. The chain is built from TRBV6-1 and TRBJ2-2; possibly TRBD1 or TRBD2 for D (5 bases each). Germline V gene lookup returns CDR1 MNHNS and CDR2 SASEGT. The CDR3 loop spans 13 amino acids. V dropped 0 bases and J dropped 6 bases, with 5 bases sitting between them. The DNA for the CDR3 is TGTGCCAGCAGTGAAGCGGGGGCCGGGGAGCTGTTTTTT. Residues: CASSEAGAGELFF.

Only a few counts were recorded for this clonotype. The genes are TRBV28 and TRBJ2-3; D remains unclear. Per the germline V gene, CDR1 is MDHEN and CDR2 is SYDVKM. This CDR3 spans 16 amino acids. Trimming shortened V by 7 bases and J by 2 bases, and 19 bases separated the two germline ends. The CDR3 sequence is CASTPVLGRTTDTQYF. The CDR3 DNA is TGTGCCAGCACTCCGGTTCTCGGGCGAACCACAGATACGCAGTATTTT.

This clonotype was detected ten times or more. This chain connects TRBV28 to TRBJ2-4; tentatively, D is TRBD1 (6 bases). The germline V gene has CDR1 MDHEN and CDR2 SYDVKM. V shed 8 bases and J shed 0 bases, with 17 bases lying between them. The CDR3 runs to 16 residues. The CDR3 nucleotides read TGTGCCAGCTCCGGGTTTGAAGGGGGAGCCAAAAACATTCAGTACTTC. This translates into CASSGFEGGAKNIQYF.

The sample holds many counts of this clonotype. The chain is built from TRBV12-3 or TRBV12-4 and TRBJ2-1; 9 bases agree with TRBD2. The CDR3 consists of 14 residues. V dropped 2 bases and J dropped 6; count of bases not matched to a gene: 2. CDR3 coding DNA: TGTGCCAGCAGTTTAAGCGGGAGGAGCAATGAGCAGTTCTTC. Its protein product is CASSLSGRSNEQFF.

This clonotype was seen ten or more times. This chain joins TRBV7-2 and TRBJ2-7; 9 bases align to TRBD1. This CDR3 has 14 amino acids. V gave up 5 bases and J gave up 3 bases; unmatched junction bases: 5. Germline V gene lookup returns CDR1 SGHTA and CDR2 FQGNSA. The CDR3 DNA reads as TGTGCCAGCAGCGAAGGACAGGGGTTCTACGAGCAGTACTTC. It yields the protein CASSEGQGFYEQYF. The full variable domain, completed using reference TRBV7-2 and TRBJ2-7, is GAGVSQSPSNKVTEKGKDVELRCDPISGHTALYWYRQSLGQGLEFLIYFQGNSAPDKSGLPSDRFSAERTGGSVSTLTIQRTQQEDSAVYLCASSEGQGFYEQYFGPGTRLTVT.

The V call is TRBV18, the J call TRBJ1-1; possible D gene TRBD1, 5 bases. The length of the CDR3 is 17 residues. V shed 6 bases and J shed 0 bases, with 20 bases lying between them. CDR1 is KGHSH, CDR2 LQKENI, per germline. The DNA of the CDR3 is TGTGCCAGCTCGCCGCAGGCGCGGGACTTTATGAACACTGAAGCTTTCTTT. Its translation is CASSPQARDFMNTEAFF.